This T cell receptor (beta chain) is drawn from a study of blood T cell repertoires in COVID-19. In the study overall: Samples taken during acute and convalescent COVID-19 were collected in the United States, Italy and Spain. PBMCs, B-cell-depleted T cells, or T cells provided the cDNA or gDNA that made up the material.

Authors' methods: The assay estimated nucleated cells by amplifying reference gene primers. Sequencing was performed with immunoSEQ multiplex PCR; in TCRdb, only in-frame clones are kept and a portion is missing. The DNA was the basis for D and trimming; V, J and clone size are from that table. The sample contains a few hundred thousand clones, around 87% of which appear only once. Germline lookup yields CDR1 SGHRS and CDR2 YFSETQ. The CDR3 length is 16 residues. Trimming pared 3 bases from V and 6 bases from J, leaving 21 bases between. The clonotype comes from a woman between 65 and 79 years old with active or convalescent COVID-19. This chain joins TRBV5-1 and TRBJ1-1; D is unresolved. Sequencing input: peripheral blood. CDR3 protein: CASSSPRGGVHAEAFF. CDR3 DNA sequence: TGCGCCAGCAGCTCCCCCCGGGGTGGGGTGCACGCTGAAGCTTTCTTT.